This T cell receptor (beta chain) comes out of a study of T cells in Graves' hyperthyroidism and ophthalmopathy. Amplification of TCR beta CDR3 regions was performed using RNA transcripts as template. The HTBI primer set was used in a first-round RT-PCR of the TCR CDR3. Each CDR3 protein is one row after TCRdb ran MiXCR on the multiplex PCR reads. Among roughly 710,000 distinct CDR3 sequences listed, 35% were seen once. Regarding this clonotype: What it binds is unknown. Germline and junction disagree at one end, which may indicate a read error.

Overall study findings and caveats: Blood samples included most of the expanded thyroid clonotypes exceeding 0.001.

CDR1 is MNHEY and CDR2 is SVGAGI in the germline V gene. The CDR3 is 14 residues long. The chain employs TRBV6-5 and TRBJ2-7; the D gene could be TRBD1 or TRBD2 (5 bases each). Input material: blood. This TCR was sampled from a woman between 35 and 50 years old with Graves' hyperthyroidism. This CDR3 is CASKVGGISYEQHF. The CDR3 region has the DNA TGTGCCAGCAAGGTTGGGGGAATTTCCTACGAGCAGCACTTC.